A selection of T cell receptor beta chains follows, all from one sample in a study of CD8+CD57+ T cells in acquired aplastic anemia. TCRdb reprocessed the reads with MiXCR, giving one entry per CDR3 protein. The sample holds roughly 51,000 distinct CDR3 sequences; about 78% are singletons and the top ten take roughly 34%. Input material: sorted CD4+, CD8+, or CD8+CD57+ T cells (not recorded which) from PBMCs. The receptors come from a human donor in good health, serving as a control. The CDR3 runs from the conserved cysteine through the conserved F or W. The order of the fields is CDR3 DNA, CDR3 protein, D gene, J gene, clone size, V gene. A D gene is named only where the DNA matches it firmly. Clone size, where shown, is once, few, many, or a class for clones that have expanded.

TGCAGTGCCTCGGAGGACAGGGACTCTCCAATCTACGAGCAGTACTTC	CSASEDRDSPIYEQYF	TRBD1	TRBJ2-7	-	TRBV20-1
TGTGCCAGCAGCGCAGGCGAAGAAGCTTTCTTT	CASSAGEEAFF	-	TRBJ1-1	-	TRBV6-6
TGCAGTGCTAGCCAGGGTGTCGATGAGCAGTTCTTC	CSASQGVDEQFF	-	TRBJ2-1	-	TRBV20-1
TGTGCCACTATAACTCAGCGTTCCGGGGGCTACACCTTC	CATITQRSGGYTF	-	TRBJ1-2	-	TRBV24-1
TGTGCCAGTAGTATGGCCGGGGGGGGCTACAATGAGCAGTTCTTC	CASSMAGGGYNEQFF	TRBD2	TRBJ2-1	-	TRBV19
TGCAGTGCTAGGTACCCAGGACAGGGTTCACCCCTCCACTTT	CSARYPGQGSPLHF	TRBD1	TRBJ1-6	once	TRBV20-1
TGTGCCATCAGTGCATCCGGGACAGGAGGGGAGCAGTACTTC	CAISASGTGGEQYF	TRBD1	TRBJ2-7	-	TRBV10-3
TGCAGCGCTTCTTGGGTAGCGGGACAGGAGACCCAGTACTTC	CSASWVAGQETQYF	-	TRBJ2-5	-	TRBV29-1
TGTGCCAGCAGTTTTGGTGACACTAGCACAGATACGCAGTATTTT	CASSFGDTSTDTQYF	-	TRBJ2-3	-	TRBV25-1
TGTGCCAGCAGCCAAGGGCGGGAGGCCAGTTATGAGCAGTTCTTC	CASSQGREASYEQFF	TRBD2	TRBJ2-1	many	TRBV3-1
TGTGCCAGCAGTTATTCTACTCCGGACAGGCCGAGTCAAGAGACCCAGTACTTC	CASSYSTPDRPSQETQYF	TRBD1	TRBJ2-5	-	TRBV6-5
TGCAGTGCTAGTTCTATACAGGACGGATCGGGAGAGACCCAGTACTTC	CSASSIQDGSGETQYF	-	TRBJ2-5	-	TRBV20-1
TGTGCCAGTAGTATAGGGCCAGGCTACGAGCAGTACTTC	CASSIGPGYEQYF	-	TRBJ2-7	-	TRBV19
TGCGCCAGCAGTCAGCCCCAGCATTTT	CASSQPQHF	-	TRBJ1-5	-	TRBV10-1
TGCAGCGTTGTCGGGGAGACCCAGTACTTC	CSVVGETQYF	-	TRBJ2-5	-	TRBV29-1
TGTGCCATCAAGGGGGATCCCTACGAGCAGTACTTC	CAIKGDPYEQYF	-	TRBJ2-7	few	TRBV10-3
TGTGCCAGCAGCCCGGGCGTGGCCGGCCAAAATTCACCCCTCCACTTT	CASSPGVAGQNSPLHF	-	TRBJ1-6	few	TRBV9
TGTGCCAGCGGCCCTAGAGAGTCCGGAAACACCATATATTTT	CASGPRESGNTIYF	-	TRBJ1-3	few	TRBV7-8
TGTGCCAGCAGTGAAACGACAGGGGCCAGGTACACTGAAGCTTTCTTT	CASSETTGARYTEAFF	TRBD1	TRBJ1-1	-	TRBV25-1
TGTGCCACCAGTGACCCCGGACAGGGGAGCGCAGATACGCAGTATTTT	CATSDPGQGSADTQYF	TRBD1	TRBJ2-3	once	TRBV24-1
TGCGCCAGCAGTGACAGGCAATATAATTCACCCCTCCACTTT	CASSDRQYNSPLHF	-	TRBJ1-6	-	TRBV10-2
TGTGCCAGCAGTCACCCGACAGGGATCGATAATGAGCAGTTCTTC	CASSHPTGIDNEQFF	TRBD1	TRBJ2-1	-	TRBV2
TGTGCCAGAGCCAGAGATTCAACTGGGGCCAACGTCCTGACTTTC	CARARDSTGANVLTF	-	TRBJ2-6	few	TRBV2
TGTGCCAGCAGTTACGGAATCGCCTCGTATGGCTACACCTTC	CASSYGIASYGYTF	-	TRBJ1-2	-	TRBV6-9
TGCAGCGTTGCGGGATCCTGGGGCACTGAAGCTTTCTTT	CSVAGSWGTEAFF	-	TRBJ1-1	-	TRBV29-1
TGTGCCAGTAGTATGTCCAGGGGAGAGACCCAGTACTTC	CASSMSRGETQYF	-	TRBJ2-5	-	TRBV19
TGTGCCAGCAGTGAAGATCTCGTTTCGGGCACCGGGGAGCTGTTTTTT	CASSEDLVSGTGELFF	-	TRBJ2-2	-	TRBV2
TGTGCCACCAGTGACGGGGGGGGCCCGGGGGAGACCCAGTACTTC	CATSDGGGPGETQYF	TRBD2	TRBJ2-5	-	TRBV24-1
TGTGCCAGCACCCTTGGGGGGGCGCAGAATTCACCCCTCCACTTT	CASTLGGAQNSPLHF	-	TRBJ1-6	few	TRBV5-4
TGTGCCAGTAGCCAGACAGGGGACTTCGATCAGCCCCAGCATTTT	CASSQTGDFDQPQHF	TRBD1	TRBJ1-5	-	TRBV19
TGTGCCATTCAGACAGAGCTAAATGAAAAACTGTTTTTT	CAIQTELNEKLFF	-	TRBJ1-4	-	TRBV10-2
TGCAGCGTGGGGACTAGCGGGGGGGTAGTGACCCAGTACTTC	CSVGTSGGVVTQYF	TRBD2	TRBJ2-5	-	TRBV29-1
TGTGCCAGCAGCTTACTAGCAAATAATTCACCCCTCCACTTT	CASSLLANNSPLHF	-	TRBJ1-6	once	TRBV11-2
TGTGCCATCAGGAGATCCCAGGGAACCTACGAGCAGTACTTC	CAIRRSQGTYEQYF	-	TRBJ2-7	-	TRBV10-3
TGTGCCAGTACCGGACAGCTTAATGAAAAACTGTTTTTT	CASTGQLNEKLFF	-	TRBJ1-4	-	TRBV19
TGCAGCGTCTGGGACAGCTCCTACGAGCAGTACTTC	CSVWDSSYEQYF	TRBD1	TRBJ2-7	-	TRBV29-1
TGTGCCAGCTCCGGGACAGGGGGCTCGAGTGAGCAGTTCTTC	CASSGTGGSSEQFF	TRBD1	TRBJ2-1	-	TRBV11-1
TGTGCCAGCAGCGCGGATTTGGGGTTCGAGCAGTACTTC	CASSADLGFEQYF	-	TRBJ2-7	-	TRBV7-6
TGCGCCAGCATTGGTTGGAACACTGAAGCTTTCTTT	CASIGWNTEAFF	-	TRBJ1-1	-	TRBV10-2
TGTGCCACCAGCAGAGCACCAGGGGGCCACTCCTACGAGCAGTACTTC	CATSRAPGGHSYEQYF	TRBD1	TRBJ2-7	-	TRBV15
TGCAGCGTCACCGCCCTGACAGGGGGCGGCGATGGCTACACCTTC	CSVTALTGGGDGYTF	TRBD1	TRBJ1-2	-	TRBV29-1
TGTGCCAGCAGCTTAGGCCACCCCTCCTACAATGAGCAGTTCTTC	CASSLGHPSYNEQFF	-	TRBJ2-1	-	TRBV11-2
TGTGCCAGCAGTGCATCGAACACCGGGGAGCTGTTTTTT	CASSASNTGELFF	-	TRBJ2-2	-	TRBV25-1
TGCAGCGTGATCCCGGACGGTTCCTACGAGCAGTACTTC	CSVIPDGSYEQYF	-	TRBJ2-7	-	TRBV29-1
TGCAGTGTAGGGGACAGGGATTATAGCAATCAGCCCCAGCATTTT	CSVGDRDYSNQPQHF	TRBD1	TRBJ1-5	-	TRBV20-1
TGTGCCAGCAGCCCCACGGGAGGGCTTGGTAATGAGCAGTTCTTC	CASSPTGGLGNEQFF	TRBD2	TRBJ2-1	many	TRBV7-9
TGTGCCAGCAATCAAGGGGGCCCCCTTGGTGAAGCTTTCTTT	CASNQGGPLGEAFF	TRBD1	TRBJ1-1	few	TRBV6-1